These 14 T cell receptor beta chains share one sample of origin, sequenced in a study of blood T cell repertoires in COVID-19. Here immunoSEQ multiplex PCR was the method, and the copy in TCRdb shows in-frame clones only, minus some. The sample lists 110,000 or so clones; roughly 87% were seen once. The sample taken for sequencing was peripheral blood. Every receptor here comes from a human donor in a cohort sampled during active COVID-19.

The chain uses TRBV6-2 or TRBV6-3 and TRBJ2-1; 12 bases match TRBD2. Germline V gives CDR1 MNHEY, CDR2 SVGEGT. The CDR3 covers 20 residues. V gave up 2 bases and J gave up 0 bases; unmatched junction bases: 11. The CDR3 loop is CASSYPLAGGPLSSYNEQFF. The CDR3 bases are TGTGCCAGCAGTTACCCCCTAGCGGGAGGGCCCCTAAGCTCCTACAATGAGCAGTTCTTC.

The chain has TRBV5-5 and TRBJ1-2, with a tentative D call TRBD1 (5 bases). Germline CDR1 SGHKS, CDR2 YYEKEE (reference sequence). Trimming left V 0 bases short and J 6 bases short, with 15 bases between. This CDR3 comprises 15 residues. CDR3 residues: CASSLAWRQFDGYTF. Written as DNA, the CDR3 is TGTGCCAGCAGCTTGGCGTGGCGACAGTTCGATGGCTACACCTTC.

This chain joins TRBV11-3 and TRBJ2-7; 7 positions match TRBD2. The CDR3 runs to 17 residues. The germline V gene has CDR1 SGHNT and CDR2 YENEEA. V shed 1 base and J 2 bases; nucleotides not matched to a gene: 11. The DNA of the CDR3 is TGTGCCAGCAGCTTAGTCCCGGGAGGCGACATAACCTACGAGCAGTACTTC. Its protein is CASSLVPGGDITYEQYF.

This clone came up once. This rearrangement joins TRBV10-2 to TRBJ2-4; 11 bases fit TRBD2. Germline V gene sequence: CDR1 WSHSY, CDR2 SAAADI. The CDR3 is 14 residues long. V dropped 3 bases and J dropped 7; count of bases not matched to a gene: 2. CDR3: CASSDSGGGNIQYF. In nucleotides, the CDR3 is TGCGCCAGCAGTGATAGCGGGGGGGGGAACATTCAGTACTTC.

The chain recombines TRBV5-1 with TRBJ2-7; the D gene is possibly TRBD2 (5 bases). Germline assignment: CDR1 SGHRS and CDR2 YFSETQ. The V gene lost 1 base and the J gene lost 7 bases, with 9 bases spanning the gap. This CDR3 has 12 residues. The CDR3 is CASSLRSGEQYF. The CDR3 DNA reads TGCGCCAGCAGCTTGAGATCGGGGGAGCAGTACTTC.

Here the CDR3 DNA reads TGTGCCAGCAGTGAATCCGGGGATTTTTCACCCCTCCACTTT. It encodes CASSESGDFSPLHF. The rearrangement links TRBV6-4 to TRBJ1-6; D is uncertain. Germline V gene lookup returns CDR1 MRHNA and CDR2 SNTAGT. V lost 3 bases and J lost 9, with 12 bases in between. The CDR3 length is 14 residues.

The J gene is TRBJ2-1, the V gene TRBV18, with a tentative D call TRBD1 (5 bases). V was cut by 4 bases and J by 8 bases, with 15 bases left in between. The germline V gene encodes CDR1 KGHSH and CDR2 LQKENI. This CDR3 spans 14 amino acids. CDR3 sequence reads: CASSRSDSLDEQFF. The CDR3 region has the DNA TGTGCCAGCTCACGGTCAGACAGTCTCGATGAGCAGTTCTTC.

This clone is a singleton in its sample. V is TRBV9 and J is TRBJ2-3; no clear D gene. In germline, CDR1 is SGDLS, CDR2 YYNGEE. V lost 2 bases and J lost 1, with 11 bases in between. The CDR3 length is 15 residues. The CDR3 is CASSVALPGTDTQYF. CDR3 nucleotides: TGTGCCAGCAGCGTGGCTCTTCCCGGCACAGATACGCAGTATTTT.

V gene TRBV3-1 (or the pseudogene TRBV3-2) combines with J gene TRBJ2-2; 9 bases fit TRBD2. Unmatched junction bases numbered 7, after V lost 0 bases and J lost 8 bases. The germline CDR1 and CDR2 sequences are LGHDT and YNNKEL (reference sequence). This CDR3 has 16 amino acids. CDR3 amino acids: CASSQEWRGGPGELFF. The CDR3 DNA reads as TGTGCCAGCAGCCAAGAGTGGCGGGGGGGCCCTGGGGAGCTGTTTTTT.

This rearrangement joins TRBV9 to TRBJ1-1; D remains unclear. The germline V gene encodes CDR1 SGDLS and CDR2 YYNGEE. The V gene lost 1 base and the J gene lost 3 bases, with 7 bases spanning the gap. This CDR3 has 13 amino acids. The CDR3 sequence: CASSVFTDTEAFF. DNA of the CDR3: TGTGCCAGCAGCGTATTTACGGACACTGAAGCTTTCTTT. Using reference TRBV9 and TRBJ1-1 for the parts outside the CDR3, the full variable domain is DSGVTQTPKHLITATGQRVTLRCSPRSGDLSVYWYQQSLDQGLQFLIQYYNGEERAKGNILERFSAQQFPDLHSELNLSSLELGDSALYFCASSVFTDTEAFFGQGTRLTVV.

V is TRBV5-1 and J is TRBJ1-1, with D tentatively TRBD1 (5 bases). This CDR3 has 14 amino acids. Germline CDR1 is SGHRS and CDR2 is YFSETQ. Trimming removed 2 bases from V and 1 base from J, with 9 bases in between. CDR3: CASSLQASNTEAFF. CDR3 DNA: TGCGCCAGCAGCTTACAGGCTTCGAACACTGAAGCTTTCTTT.

The rearrangement links TRBV11-3 to TRBJ2-7; D is perhaps TRBD1 (5 bases). Germline-derived CDR1 and CDR2 are SGHNT and YENEEA. The CDR3 runs 15 residues. V lost 1 base and J lost 0, with 10 bases in between. CDR3 bases: TGTGCCAGCAGCTTAGGGCTTCAGGGCTCCTACGAGCAGTACTTC. Its protein is CASSLGLQGSYEQYF.

The V call is TRBV5-1, the J call TRBJ2-1, with 8 bases aligning to TRBD1. The V gene end was trimmed by 0 bases and the J gene end by 0 bases; junction bases not matched to a gene: 2. CDR1 is SGHRS and CDR2 is YFSETQ in the germline V gene. The CDR3 is made up of 16 amino acids. The CDR3 DNA is TGCGCCAGCAGCTTGGGGACAGGGAGCTCCTACAATGAGCAGTTCTTC. Translating it yields CASSLGTGSSYNEQFF.

The chain links TRBV30 to TRBJ1-4; maybe TRBD1 (5 bases). Germline-derived CDR1 and CDR2 are GTSNPN and SVGIG (reference sequence). The CDR3 consists of 16 residues. V was cut by 2 bases and J by 6 bases, with 19 bases left in between. This CDR3 is CAWSTTRTPGYEKLFF. DNA of the CDR3: TGTGCCTGGAGTACAACTCGGACACCGGGTTATGAAAAACTGTTTTTT.